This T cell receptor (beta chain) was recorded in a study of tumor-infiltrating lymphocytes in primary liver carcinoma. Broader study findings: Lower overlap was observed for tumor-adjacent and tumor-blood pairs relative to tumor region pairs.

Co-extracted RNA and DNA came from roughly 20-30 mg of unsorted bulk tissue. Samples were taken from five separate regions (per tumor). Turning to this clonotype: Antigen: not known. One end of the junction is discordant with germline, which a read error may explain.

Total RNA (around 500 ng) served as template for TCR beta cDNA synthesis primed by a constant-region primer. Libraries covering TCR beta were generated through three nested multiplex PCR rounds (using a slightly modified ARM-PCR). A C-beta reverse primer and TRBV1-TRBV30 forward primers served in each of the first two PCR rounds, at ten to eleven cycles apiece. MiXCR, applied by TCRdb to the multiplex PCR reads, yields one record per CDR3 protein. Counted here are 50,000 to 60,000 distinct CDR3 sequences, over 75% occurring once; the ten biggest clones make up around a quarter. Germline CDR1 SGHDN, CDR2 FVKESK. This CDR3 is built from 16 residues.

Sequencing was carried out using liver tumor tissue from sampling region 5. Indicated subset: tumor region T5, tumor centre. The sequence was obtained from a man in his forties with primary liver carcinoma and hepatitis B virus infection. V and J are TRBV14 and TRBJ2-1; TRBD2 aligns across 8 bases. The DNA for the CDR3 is TGTGCCAGTAGTACCGTAGCGGGATGGGTAAACAATGAGCTGTTCTTC. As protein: CASSTVAGWVNNELFF.